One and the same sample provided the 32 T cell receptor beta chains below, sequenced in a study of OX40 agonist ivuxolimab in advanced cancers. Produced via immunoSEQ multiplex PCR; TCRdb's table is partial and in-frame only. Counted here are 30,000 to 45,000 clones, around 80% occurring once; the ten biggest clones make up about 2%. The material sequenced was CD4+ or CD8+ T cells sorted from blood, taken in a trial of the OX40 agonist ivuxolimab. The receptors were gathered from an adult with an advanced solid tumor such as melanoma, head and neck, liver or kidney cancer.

Here the CDR3 reads CATSREGPRETQYF. As DNA, the CDR3 is TGTGCCACCAGCAGAGAAGGCCCCCGGGAGACCCAGTACTTC. The chain carries TRBV15 and TRBJ2-5; no definite D call. The CDR3 contains 14 residues. From germline, CDR1 is LNHNV and CDR2 YYDKDF (reference sequence). Trimming stripped 0 bases from V and 5 bases from J, with 10 bases between.

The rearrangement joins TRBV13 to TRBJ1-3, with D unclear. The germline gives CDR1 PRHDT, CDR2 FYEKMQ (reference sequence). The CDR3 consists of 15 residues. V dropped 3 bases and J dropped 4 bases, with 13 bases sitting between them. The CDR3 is CASSFSSVAGNTIYF. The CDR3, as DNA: TGTGCCAGCAGCTTCAGTTCGGTCGCGGGAAACACCATATATTTT.

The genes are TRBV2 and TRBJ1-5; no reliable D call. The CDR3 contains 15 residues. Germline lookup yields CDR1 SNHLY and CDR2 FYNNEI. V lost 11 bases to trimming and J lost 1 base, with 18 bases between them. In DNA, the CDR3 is TGTGCCTCCACGGCGGGGAGGTGGAGCAATCAGCCCCAGCATTTT. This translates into CASTAGRWSNQPQHF.

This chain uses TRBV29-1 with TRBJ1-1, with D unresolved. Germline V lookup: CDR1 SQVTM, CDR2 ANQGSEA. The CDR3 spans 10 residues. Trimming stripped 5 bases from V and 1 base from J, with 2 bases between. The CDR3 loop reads CSVTNTEAFF. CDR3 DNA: TGCAGCGTTACGAACACTGAAGCTTTCTTT.

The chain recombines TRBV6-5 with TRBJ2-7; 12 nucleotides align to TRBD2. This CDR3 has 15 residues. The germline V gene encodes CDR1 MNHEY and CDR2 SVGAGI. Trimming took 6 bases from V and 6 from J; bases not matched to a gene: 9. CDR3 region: CASSPLAGGPLEQYF. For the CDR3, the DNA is TGTGCCAGCAGCCCCCTAGCGGGAGGGCCCCTCGAGCAGTACTTC.

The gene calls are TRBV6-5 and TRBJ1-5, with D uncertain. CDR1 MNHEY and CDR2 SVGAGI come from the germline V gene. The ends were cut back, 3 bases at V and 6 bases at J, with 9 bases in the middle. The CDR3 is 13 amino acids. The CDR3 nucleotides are TGTGCCAGCAGTTATGTGGGTGGTCAGCCCCAGCATTTT. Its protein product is CASSYVGGQPQHF.

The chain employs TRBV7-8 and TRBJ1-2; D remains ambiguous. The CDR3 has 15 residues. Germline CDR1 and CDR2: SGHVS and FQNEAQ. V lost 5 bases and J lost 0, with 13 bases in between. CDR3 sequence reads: CASSARGPANYGYTF. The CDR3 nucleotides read TGTGCCAGCAGCGCCCGGGGTCCGGCTAACTATGGCTACACCTTC.

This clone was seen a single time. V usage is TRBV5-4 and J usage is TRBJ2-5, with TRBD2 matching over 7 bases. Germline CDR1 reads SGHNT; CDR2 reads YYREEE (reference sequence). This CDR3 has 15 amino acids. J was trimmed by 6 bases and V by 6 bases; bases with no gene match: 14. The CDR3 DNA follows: TGTGCCAGCACCCCGGGAGGTAGCGAAGTGCAGACCCAGTACTTC. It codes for CASTPGGSEVQTQYF.

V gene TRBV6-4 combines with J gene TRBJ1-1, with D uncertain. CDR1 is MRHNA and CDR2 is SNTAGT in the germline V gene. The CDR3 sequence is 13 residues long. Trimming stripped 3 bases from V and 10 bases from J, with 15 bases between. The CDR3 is CASSESIQTSAFF. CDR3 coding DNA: TGTGCCAGCAGTGAATCGATTCAGACATCAGCTTTCTTT.

CDR3 sequence: CASTSFGPDNEQFF. The CDR3 DNA reads TGTGCCAGCACCTCCTTCGGTCCCGACAATGAGCAGTTCTTC. The chain combines TRBV7-9 with TRBJ2-1; D ambiguous. Looked up from germline, CDR1 is SEHNR and CDR2 is FQNEAQ (reference sequence). The V and J ends lost 7 bases and 5 bases respectively, with 15 bases between them. CDR3 length equals 14 residues.

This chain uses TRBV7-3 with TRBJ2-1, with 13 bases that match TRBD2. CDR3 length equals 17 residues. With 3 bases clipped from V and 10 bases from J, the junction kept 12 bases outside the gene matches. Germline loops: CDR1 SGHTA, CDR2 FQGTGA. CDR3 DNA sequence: TGTGCCAGCAGCTTTCTTAATGTCGGGACTAGCGGGACGGAGCAGTTCTTC. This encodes CASSFLNVGTSGTEQFF.

The CDR3 loop is CASKVRAEGEQYF. The CDR3 nucleotides read TGTGCCAGCAAGGTTAGGGCTGAGGGCGAGCAGTACTTC. V gene TRBV2 combines with J gene TRBJ2-7; possible D gene TRBD2, 5 bases. Germline-derived CDR1 and CDR2 are SNHLY and FYNNEI. Trimming shortened V by 7 bases and J by 6 bases, and 16 bases separated the two germline ends. The CDR3 extends over 13 amino acids.

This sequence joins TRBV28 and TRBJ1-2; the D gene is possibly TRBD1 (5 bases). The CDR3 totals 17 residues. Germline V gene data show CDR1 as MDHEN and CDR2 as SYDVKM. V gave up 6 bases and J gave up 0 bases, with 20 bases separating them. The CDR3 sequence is CASSLVGSPGANYGYTF. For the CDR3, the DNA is TGTGCCAGCAGCCTCGTCGGGTCTCCGGGGGCTAACTATGGCTACACCTTC.

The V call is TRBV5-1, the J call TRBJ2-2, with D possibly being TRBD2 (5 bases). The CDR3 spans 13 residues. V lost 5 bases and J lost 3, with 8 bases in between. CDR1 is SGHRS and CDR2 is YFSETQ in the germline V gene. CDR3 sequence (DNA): TGCGCCAGCAGTTCGGGATACACCGGGGAGCTGTTTTTT. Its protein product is CASSSGYTGELFF.

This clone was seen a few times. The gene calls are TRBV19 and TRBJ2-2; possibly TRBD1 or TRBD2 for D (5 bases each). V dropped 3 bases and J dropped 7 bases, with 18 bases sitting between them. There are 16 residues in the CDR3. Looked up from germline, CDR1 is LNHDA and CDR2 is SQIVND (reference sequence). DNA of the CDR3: TGTGCCAGTAGTATCGGAGAGGGGATAGCGATCGGGGAGCTGTTTTTT. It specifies CASSIGEGIAIGELFF.

In DNA form, the CDR3 reads TGTGCCAGCAGCCCACTGGGTCCCGAGGGAGCTTTCTTT. This codes for CASSPLGPEGAFF. The chain carries TRBV7-6 and TRBJ1-1; no reliable D call. This CDR3 contains 13 residues. Germline CDR1 SGHVS, CDR2 FNYEAQ. The germline V and J ends were trimmed by 5 bases and 10 bases, with 17 bases remaining between them.

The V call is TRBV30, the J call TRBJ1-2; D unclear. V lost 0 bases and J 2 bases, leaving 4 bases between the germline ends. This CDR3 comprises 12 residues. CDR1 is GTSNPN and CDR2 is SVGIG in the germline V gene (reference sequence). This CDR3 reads CAWSVKNYGYTF. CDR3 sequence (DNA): TGTGCCTGGAGTGTGAAGAACTATGGCTACACCTTC. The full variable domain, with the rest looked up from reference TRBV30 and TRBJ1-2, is SQTIHQWPATLVQPVGSPLSLECTVEGTSNPNLYWYRQAAGRGLQLLFYSVGIGQISSEVPQNLSASRPQDRQFILSSKKLLLSDSGFYLCAWSVKNYGYTFGSGTRLTVV.

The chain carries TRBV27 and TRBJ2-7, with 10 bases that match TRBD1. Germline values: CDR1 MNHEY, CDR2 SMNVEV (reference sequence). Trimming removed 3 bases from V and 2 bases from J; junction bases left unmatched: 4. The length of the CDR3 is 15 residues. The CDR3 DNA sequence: TGTGCCAGCAGTTTGGAGGGACAGGGGCCCTACGAGCAGTACTTC. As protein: CASSLEGQGPYEQYF.

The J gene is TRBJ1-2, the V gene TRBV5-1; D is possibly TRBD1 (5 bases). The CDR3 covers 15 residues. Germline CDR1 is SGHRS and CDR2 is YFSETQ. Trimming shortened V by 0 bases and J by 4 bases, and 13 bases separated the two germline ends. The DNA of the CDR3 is TGCGCCAGCAGCTTGGAGGGGCCGGCCCTCTATGGCTACACCTTC. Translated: CASSLEGPALYGYTF.

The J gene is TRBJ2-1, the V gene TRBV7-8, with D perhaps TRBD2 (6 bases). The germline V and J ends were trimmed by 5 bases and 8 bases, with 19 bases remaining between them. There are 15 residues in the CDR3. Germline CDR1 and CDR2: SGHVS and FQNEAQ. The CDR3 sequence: CASSTRLVRWDEQFF. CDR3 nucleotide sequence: TGTGCCAGCAGCACCAGACTAGTTAGATGGGATGAGCAGTTCTTC.

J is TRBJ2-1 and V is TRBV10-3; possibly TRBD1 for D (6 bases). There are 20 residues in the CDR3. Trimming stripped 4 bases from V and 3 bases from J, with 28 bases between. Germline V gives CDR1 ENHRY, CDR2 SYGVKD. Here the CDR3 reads CAISVDRDTGLSALYNEQFF. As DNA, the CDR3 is TGTGCCATCAGTGTGGATCGGGACACTGGACTGAGCGCCCTCTACAATGAGCAGTTCTTC.

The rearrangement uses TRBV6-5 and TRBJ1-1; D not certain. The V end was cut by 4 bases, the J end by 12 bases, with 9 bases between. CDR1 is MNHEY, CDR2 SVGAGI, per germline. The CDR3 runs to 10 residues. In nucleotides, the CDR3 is TGTGCCAGCAGTTCCCTCTTCCCTTTCTTT. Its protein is CASSSLFPFF.

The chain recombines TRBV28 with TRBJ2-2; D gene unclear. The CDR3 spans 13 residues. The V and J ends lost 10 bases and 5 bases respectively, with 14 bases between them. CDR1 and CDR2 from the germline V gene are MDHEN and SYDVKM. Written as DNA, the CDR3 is TGTGCCACCCTTAAGCTTGGGACCGGGGAGCTGTTTTTT. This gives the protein CATLKLGTGELFF.

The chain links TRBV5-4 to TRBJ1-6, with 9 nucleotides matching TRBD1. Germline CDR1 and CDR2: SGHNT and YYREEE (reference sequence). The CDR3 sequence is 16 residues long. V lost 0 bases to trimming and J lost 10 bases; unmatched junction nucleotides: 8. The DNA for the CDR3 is TGTGCCAGCAGCTTGGACAGGGGGCTTAGGGGATCACCCCTCCACTTT. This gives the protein CASSLDRGLRGSPLHF. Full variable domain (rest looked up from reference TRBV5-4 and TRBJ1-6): ETGVTQSPTHLIKTRGQQVTLRCSSQSGHNTVSWYQQALGQGPQFIFQYYREEENGRGNFPPRFSGLQFPNYSSELNVNALELDDSALYLCASSLDRGLRGSPLHFGNGTRLTVT.

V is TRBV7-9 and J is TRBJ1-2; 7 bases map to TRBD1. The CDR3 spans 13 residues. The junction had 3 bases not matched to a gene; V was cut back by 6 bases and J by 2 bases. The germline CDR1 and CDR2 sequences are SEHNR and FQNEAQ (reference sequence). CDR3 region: CASRPQGNYGYTF. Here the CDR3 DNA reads TGTGCCAGCAGACCACAGGGGAACTATGGCTACACCTTC. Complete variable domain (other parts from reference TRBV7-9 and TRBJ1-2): DTGVSQNPRHKITKRGQNVTFRCDPISEHNRLYWYRQTLGQGPEFLTYFQNEAQLEKSRLLSDRFSAERPKGSFSTLEIQRTEQGDSAMYLCASRPQGNYGYTFGSGTRLTVV.

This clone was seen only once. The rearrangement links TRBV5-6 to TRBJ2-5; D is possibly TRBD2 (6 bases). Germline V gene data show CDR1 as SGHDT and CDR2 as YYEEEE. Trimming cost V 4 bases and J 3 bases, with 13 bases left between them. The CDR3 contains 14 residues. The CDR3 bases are TGTGCCAGCAGCCCCGGGGGTTGGGAAGAGACCCAGTACTTC. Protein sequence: CASSPGGWEETQYF.

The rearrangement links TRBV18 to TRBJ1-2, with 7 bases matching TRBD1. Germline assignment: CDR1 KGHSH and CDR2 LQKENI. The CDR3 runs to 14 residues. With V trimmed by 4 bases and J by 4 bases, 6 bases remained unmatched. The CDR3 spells CASSLDRDLYGYTF. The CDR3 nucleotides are TGTGCCAGCTCACTTGACAGGGACCTCTATGGCTACACCTTC.

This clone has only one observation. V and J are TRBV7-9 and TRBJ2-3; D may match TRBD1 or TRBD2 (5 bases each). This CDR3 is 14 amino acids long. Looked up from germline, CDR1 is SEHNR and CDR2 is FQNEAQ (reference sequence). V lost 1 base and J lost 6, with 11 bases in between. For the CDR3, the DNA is TGTGCCAGCAGCTTAGTAGGGGACGCTGATACGCAGTATTTT. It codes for CASSLVGDADTQYF.

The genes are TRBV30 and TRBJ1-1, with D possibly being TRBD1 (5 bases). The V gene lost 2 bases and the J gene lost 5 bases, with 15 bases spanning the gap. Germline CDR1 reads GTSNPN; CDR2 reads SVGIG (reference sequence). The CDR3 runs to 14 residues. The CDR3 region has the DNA TGTGCCTGGAGTCCTGCTGGGGGGAGGACTGAAGCTTTCTTT. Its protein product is CAWSPAGGRTEAFF.

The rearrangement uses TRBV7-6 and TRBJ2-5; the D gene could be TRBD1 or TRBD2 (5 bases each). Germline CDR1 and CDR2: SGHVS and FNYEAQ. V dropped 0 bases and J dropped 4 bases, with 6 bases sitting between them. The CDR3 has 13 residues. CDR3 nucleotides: TGTGCCAGCAGCTTAGCTGGGGGAGAGACCCAGTACTTC. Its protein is CASSLAGGETQYF.

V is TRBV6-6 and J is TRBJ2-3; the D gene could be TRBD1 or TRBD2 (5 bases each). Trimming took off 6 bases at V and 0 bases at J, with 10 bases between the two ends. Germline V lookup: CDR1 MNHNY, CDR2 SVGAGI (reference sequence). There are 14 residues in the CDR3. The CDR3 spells CASRPGASTDTQYF. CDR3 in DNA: TGTGCCAGCAGACCCGGGGCTAGCACAGATACGCAGTATTTT.

The CDR3 loop reads CASSGQWLNYGYTF. CDR3 bases: TGTGCCAGCAGCGGACAGTGGTTGAACTATGGCTACACCTTC. The genes are TRBV5-4 and TRBJ1-2, with D perhaps TRBD1 (6 bases). V was shortened by 4 bases and J by 2 bases, with 12 bases between the two germline ends. This CDR3 contains 14 residues. Germline V CDR1 and CDR2: SGHNT, YYREEE (reference sequence).